The 30 T cell receptor beta chains in this list originate from one sample, sequenced in a study of blood T cell repertoires in COVID-19. Generated by immunoSEQ multiplex PCR, the TCRdb table keeps only in-frame clones and is missing some. In the table there are more than 300,000 clones, 88% of which are singletons. Sequenced material: PBMCs or T cells enriched from blood (not recorded which). The receptors originated from a woman aged 18-29 years who had recovered from COVID-19.

The chain couples TRBV6-6 to TRBJ2-7, with a possible D match to TRBD2 (5 bases). CDR1 is MNHNY, CDR2 SVGAGI, per germline (reference sequence). The length of the CDR3 is 16 residues. Trimming left V 4 bases short and J 4 bases short, with 20 bases between. CDR3 coding DNA: TGTGCCAGCAGTTCCGCGGGTAGTTTTCTGCGATACGAGCAGTACTTC. The encoded protein is CASSSAGSFLRYEQYF.

This clone was picked up one time. DNA of the CDR3: TGTGCCAGCAGCGGCGGGACTAGCGGGGGGTTCGGCGAGCAGTACTTC. Encoded protein: CASSGGTSGGFGEQYF. The rearrangement joins TRBV9 to TRBJ2-7; 15 bases align to TRBD2. This CDR3 has 16 residues. The V segment lost 3 bases and the J segment 6 bases; nucleotides outside the gene matches: 7. Germline V gene data show CDR1 as SGDLS and CDR2 as YYNGEE. The variable domain in full, completed from reference TRBV9 and TRBJ2-7, reads DSGVTQTPKHLITATGQRVTLRCSPRSGDLSVYWYQQSLDQGLQFLIQYYNGEERAKGNILERFSAQQFPDLHSELNLSSLELGDSALYFCASSGGTSGGFGEQYFGPGTRLTVT.

This chain uses TRBV12-3 or TRBV12-4 with TRBJ1-2; the D is unclear. Trimming shortened V by 6 bases and J by 2 bases, and 7 bases separated the two germline ends. This CDR3 is built from 12 residues. The CDR3 bases are TGTGCCAGCAGCCCTAGAAACTATGGCTACACCTTC. Amino acids: CASSPRNYGYTF.

The sample holds one count of this clone. This rearrangement joins TRBV29-1 to TRBJ2-3; weak D call: TRBD1 (6 bases). V was shortened by 4 bases and J by 0 bases, with 14 bases between the two germline ends. Germline V gives CDR1 SQVTM, CDR2 ANQGSEA. This CDR3 spans 15 amino acids. CDR3 sequence reads: CSVVGQGSSTDTQYF. The CDR3 DNA is TGCAGCGTTGTGGGTCAGGGGTCTAGCACAGATACGCAGTATTTT.

This clone was observed a single time. The CDR3 protein is CASRPAGRATGELFF. CDR3 bases: TGTGCCAGTAGGCCTGCGGGGCGGGCCACCGGGGAGCTGTTTTTT. This chain connects TRBV19 to TRBJ2-2; D is possibly TRBD2 (6 bases). This CDR3 has 15 residues. Trimming removed 6 bases from V and 4 bases from J, with 15 bases in between. Germline CDR1 and CDR2: LNHDA and SQIVND (reference sequence).

V is TRBV6-5 and J is TRBJ2-5, with D possibly matching TRBD1 (5 bases). The CDR3 sequence is 13 residues long. Germline V gene data show CDR1 as MNHEY and CDR2 as SVGAGI. Trimming removed 6 bases at V and 5 bases at J, with 13 bases between. The CDR3 loop reads CASSPQVKETQYF. In DNA, the CDR3 is TGTGCCAGCAGCCCACAGGTTAAGGAGACCCAGTACTTC.

The chain recombines TRBV7-8 with TRBJ1-4; D call uncertain. CDR3 length: 16 amino acids. Trimming took 5 bases from V and 4 from J, leaving 17 bases between them. The germline CDR1 and CDR2 sequences are SGHVS and FQNEAQ. CDR3 region: CASSRILGGYNEKLFF. CDR3 DNA sequence: TGTGCCAGCAGCCGGATACTAGGTGGCTATAATGAAAAACTGTTTTTT. Looking up the rest from reference TRBV7-8 and TRBJ1-4 gives the full variable domain: GAGVSQSPRYKVAKRGQDVALRCDPISGHVSLFWYQQALGQGPEFLTYFQNEAQLDKSGLPSDRFFAERPEGSVSTLKIQRTQQEDSAVYLCASSRILGGYNEKLFFGSGTQLSVL.

The chain carries TRBV18 and TRBJ2-5; D is possibly TRBD1 (5 bases). In germline, CDR1 is KGHSH, CDR2 LQKENI. Trimming removed 6 bases at V and 2 bases at J, with 10 bases between. CDR3 length equals 13 residues. The CDR3 spells CASSPQGQETQYF. The CDR3 bases are TGTGCCAGCTCTCCCCAGGGTCAAGAGACCCAGTACTTC.

The chain employs TRBV9 and TRBJ1-3; D is possibly TRBD1 (5 bases). Deletions cut 0 bases from V and 4 bases from J, with 14 bases between. Germline CDR1 is SGDLS and CDR2 is YYNGEE. This CDR3 has 16 residues. CDR3: CASSVGQHSTGNTIYF. For the CDR3, the DNA is TGTGCCAGCAGCGTAGGACAGCATTCTACGGGAAACACCATATATTTT.

Details on this clone: The same CDR3 can be traced to other DNA sequences in this sample. CDR3 nucleotide sequence: TGTGCCAGCAGTTACGGGACAGCTTCTTCACCCCTCCACTTT. Its protein is CASSYGTASSPLHF. The genes are TRBV6-5 and TRBJ1-6, with 7 nucleotides matching TRBD1. The CDR3 is made up of 14 amino acids. Germline V gives CDR1 MNHEY, CDR2 SVGAGI. Trimming took 2 bases from V and 9 from J; bases not matched to a gene: 4.

This chain links TRBV7-9 with TRBJ1-4; D unresolved. Germline V gene data show CDR1 as SEHNR and CDR2 as FQNEAQ (reference sequence). V lost 2 bases and J lost 13, with 14 bases in between. The CDR3 has 13 residues. CDR3: CASSLMEASGLFF. As DNA, the CDR3 is TGTGCCAGCAGCTTAATGGAGGCCTCGGGACTGTTTTTT.

The chain employs TRBV3-1 (or the pseudogene TRBV3-2) and TRBJ2-7; TRBD1 aligns across 8 bases. This CDR3 has 14 amino acids. Germline V gives CDR1 LGHDT, CDR2 YNNKEL (reference sequence). Losses at the gene ends were 1 base for V and 2 bases for J; bases not matched to a gene: 1. CDR3 coding DNA: TGTGCCAGCAGCCAAGGACAGGGGACCTACGAGCAGTACTTC. The encoded protein is CASSQGQGTYEQYF.

The rearrangement joins TRBV20-1 to TRBJ1-2; D might be TRBD1 (5 bases). This CDR3 has 11 amino acids. In germline, CDR1 is DFQATT, CDR2 SNEGSKA (reference sequence). Trimming removed 5 bases from V and 3 bases from J, with 7 bases in between. CDR3 protein: CSALTDYGYTF. DNA for the CDR3: TGCAGTGCTCTGACAGACTATGGCTACACCTTC.

CDR3 sequence: CASSYRALHNEQFF. In DNA, the CDR3 is TGTGCCAGCAGTTACAGAGCGCTTCACAATGAGCAGTTCTTC. V is TRBV6-2 or TRBV6-3 and J is TRBJ2-1; D not resolved. This CDR3 region has 14 residues. Trimming cost V 2 bases and J 5 bases, with 10 bases left between them. The germline gives CDR1 MNHEY, CDR2 SVGEGT.

V and J are TRBV27 and TRBJ1-1, with 9 bases fitting TRBD1. Trimming at V came to 7 bases and at J to 5 bases, leaving 11 bases not matched to a gene. The CDR3 consists of 15 residues. Germline V gives CDR1 MNHEY, CDR2 SMNVEV (reference sequence). The CDR3 loop reads CASNSRDRAYTEAFF. CDR3 in DNA: TGTGCCAGCAACTCCCGGGACAGGGCCTATACTGAAGCTTTCTTT.

Written as DNA, the CDR3 is TGCGCCAGCAGCCCGGTCGCTGACAGGGGGTTCTACGAGCAGTACTTC. Its translation is CASSPVADRGFYEQYF. V gene TRBV5-1 combines with J gene TRBJ2-7; 9 bases are shared with TRBD1. Trimming at V came to 4 bases and at J to 3 bases, leaving 11 bases not matched to a gene. Per the germline V gene, CDR1 is SGHRS and CDR2 is YFSETQ. The CDR3 is made up of 16 amino acids.

This chain links TRBV27 with TRBJ1-6; a weak D match, TRBD1 (5 bases). CDR1 and CDR2 (germline): MNHEY, SMNVEV (reference sequence). CDR3 size: 14 residues. V was cut by 0 bases and J by 9 bases, with 9 bases left in between. The CDR3 spells CASSLSGGGSPLHF. The CDR3 DNA reads TGTGCCAGCAGTTTATCGGGGGGGGGTTCACCCCTCCACTTT.

The chain links TRBV11-2 to TRBJ2-2; D unclear. V was trimmed by 4 bases and J by 3 bases, leaving 15 bases between them. Germline V gives CDR1 SGHAT, CDR2 FQNNGV. This CDR3 has 16 amino acids. For the CDR3, the DNA is TGTGCCAGCAGCTCGCCCGAGGCGAGTTACACCGGGGAGCTGTTTTTT. Translated, it gives CASSSPEASYTGELFF.

The chain joins TRBV30 to TRBJ1-2; D is undetermined. Per germline, CDR1 GTSNPN and CDR2 SVGIG (reference sequence). Trimming took 0 bases from V and 7 from J, leaving 15 bases between them. The CDR3 consists of 14 residues. The DNA of the CDR3 is TGTGCCTGGAGTGTACAATCGGGTTTTGGTGGCTACACCTTC. Its protein is CAWSVQSGFGGYTF.

This clone was detected only once. This chain uses TRBV30 with TRBJ2-4; TRBD2 might be the D (7 bases). The CDR3 sequence is 15 residues long. Germline V gene lookup returns CDR1 GTSNPN and CDR2 SVGIG (reference sequence). V gave up 4 bases and J gave up 0 bases, with 13 bases separating them. CDR3 loop: CAWMGRGLAKNIQYF. Here the CDR3 DNA reads TGTGCCTGGATGGGGCGGGGGCTAGCCAAAAACATTCAGTACTTC.

The chain has TRBV5-6 and TRBJ1-2; 8 bases agree with TRBD1. J lost 5 bases, V lost 0 bases, and 6 bases had no gene match. There are 15 residues in the CDR3. Germline V gene sequence: CDR1 SGHDT, CDR2 YYEEEE. The CDR3 region is CASSLGTGKGYGYTF. The DNA for the CDR3 is TGTGCCAGCAGCTTGGGGACAGGGAAAGGGTATGGCTACACCTTC.

J is TRBJ1-2 and V is TRBV7-3; no reliable D call. The CDR3 totals 13 residues. Deletions cut 6 bases from V and 2 bases from J, with 10 bases between. The germline V gene has CDR1 SGHTA and CDR2 FQGTGA. The CDR3 DNA reads TGTGCCAGCAGTCCTACAGTCAACTATGGCTACACCTTC. The encoded protein is CASSPTVNYGYTF.

The chain is built from TRBV29-1 and TRBJ2-3, with TRBD1 identical over 7 bases. V shed 5 bases and J 2 bases; nucleotides not matched to a gene: 4. The CDR3 is 13 residues long. The germline V gene has CDR1 SQVTM and CDR2 ANQGSEA. DNA for the CDR3: TGCAGCGTTCAAAGGGGGCTCACAGATACGCAGTATTTT. Translation: CSVQRGLTDTQYF.

This clone was found a few times. CDR3 sequence reads: CATRGQSATNYGYTF. The CDR3 DNA is TGTGCCACCAGGGGGCAAAGCGCCACTAACTATGGCTACACCTTC. The chain employs TRBV15 and TRBJ1-2; D perhaps matches TRBD1 (5 bases). Germline assignment: CDR1 LNHNV and CDR2 YYDKDF (reference sequence). Trimming cost V 6 bases and J 0 bases, with 14 bases left between them. This CDR3 spans 15 amino acids.

The chain combines TRBV29-1 with TRBJ1-1, with 8 bases identical to TRBD1. The J segment lost 1 base and the V segment lost 7 bases, leaving 5 bases of the junction unmatched. CDR1 is SQVTM and CDR2 is ANQGSEA in the germline V gene. The CDR3 spans 13 residues. CDR3 amino acids: CSAPQGENTEAFF. DNA for the CDR3: TGCAGCGCCCCACAGGGGGAGAACACTGAAGCTTTCTTT.

This rearrangement joins TRBV5-1 to TRBJ2-5, with D possibly matching TRBD1 (5 bases). The CDR3 totals 16 residues. Looked up from germline, CDR1 is SGHRS and CDR2 is YFSETQ. V dropped 0 bases and J dropped 9 bases, with 21 bases sitting between them. The CDR3: CASSLAPSTDPWAQYF. The CDR3 DNA reads TGCGCCAGCAGCTTGGCCCCTTCGACAGATCCCTGGGCCCAGTACTTC.

This clone occurred once. The chain employs TRBV4-1 and TRBJ2-3, with a weak D call TRBD1 (5 bases). From germline, CDR1 is MGHRA and CDR2 YSYEKL. The CDR3 contains 14 residues. V was clipped by 0 bases and J by 3 bases, with 7 bases between them. CDR3 amino acids: CASSQDKGTDTQYF. In nucleotides, the CDR3 is TGCGCCAGCAGCCAAGATAAGGGGACAGATACGCAGTATTTT.

The chain uses TRBV5-4 and TRBJ1-4, with D tentatively TRBD1 (6 bases). The CDR3 has 14 residues. The germline gives CDR1 SGHNT, CDR2 YYREEE (reference sequence). Trimming cost V 1 base and J 5 bases, with 9 bases left between them. CDR3 loop: CASSLRGTNEKLFF. The CDR3 coding sequence is TGTGCCAGCAGCTTGAGGGGGACGAATGAAAAACTGTTTTTT.

The chain has TRBV7-9 and TRBJ1-3, with 8 bases lining up with TRBD1. This CDR3 is 16 amino acids long. J lost 0 bases, V lost 5 bases, and 6 bases had no gene match. The germline gives CDR1 SEHNR, CDR2 FQNEAQ (reference sequence). The CDR3 spells CASSQGQGHSGNTIYF. The CDR3 DNA follows: TGTGCCAGCAGCCAAGGACAGGGTCACTCTGGAAACACCATATATTTT.

This clone showed up just once. The chain combines TRBV2 with TRBJ1-1; a possible D gene is TRBD1 (5 bases). V lost 7 bases and J lost 0, with 12 bases in between. Germline assignment: CDR1 SNHLY and CDR2 FYNNEI. The CDR3 consists of 14 residues. CDR3 residues: CASTWGEMNTEAFF. The CDR3 DNA is TGTGCCAGCACCTGGGGGGAAATGAACACTGAAGCTTTCTTT.